Presented here are 7 T cell receptor beta chains from one specimen sequenced in a study of a mutant IDH1 vaccine in newly diagnosed glioma. The time point: week 11, during vaccination. Vaccine doses each comprised 300 ug of mutant IDH1 20-mer peptide, with topical imiquimod. These receptors have no known antigen. Some clones are missing from TCRdb's copy, which holds only in-frame ones; the method was immunoSEQ multiplex PCR. The sample records 25,000 to 35,000 clones, 90% being singletons. The sample here was PBMCs, taken from a glioma patient whose treatment included an IDH1 peptide vaccine. Source of these receptors: a man between 18 and 35 years old with glioma.

This clone was picked up a small number of times. J is TRBJ2-1 and V is TRBV5-6, with D unresolved. This CDR3 is 12 amino acids long. Germline loops: CDR1 SGHDT, CDR2 YYEEEE. The ends were cut back, 0 bases at V and 9 bases at J, with 7 bases in the middle. The CDR3 sequence: CASSLANTEQFF. The CDR3 nucleotides are TGTGCCAGCAGCTTGGCAAACACTGAGCAGTTCTTC.

V is TRBV5-1 and J is TRBJ1-1; D is ambiguous. Germline V gene sequence: CDR1 SGHRS, CDR2 YFSETQ. V gave up 0 bases and J gave up 0 bases, with 9 bases separating them. The CDR3 is 15 amino acids. The CDR3 here is CASSLVLSMNTEAFF. Here the CDR3 DNA reads TGCGCCAGCAGCTTGGTTCTGAGTATGAACACTGAAGCTTTCTTT.

The chain recombines TRBV6-5 with TRBJ1-1; D unresolved. Trimming took off 1 base at V and 1 base at J, with 7 bases between the two ends. CDR1 and CDR2 (germline): MNHEY, SVGAGI. The CDR3 is made up of 14 amino acids. The CDR3 is CASSYFSGNTEAFF. CDR3 nucleotides: TGTGCCAGCAGTTACTTTAGCGGGAACACTGAAGCTTTCTTT.

This chain connects TRBV6-5 to TRBJ1-2; 7 bases are a match to TRBD1. Germline values: CDR1 MNHEY, CDR2 SVGAGI. The CDR3 runs 16 residues. Trimming removed 2 bases from V and 4 bases from J; junction bases left unmatched: 10. The CDR3 spells CASSYRDRPTSYGYTF. The DNA for the CDR3 is TGTGCCAGCAGTTACCGGGACAGACCAACCTCCTATGGCTACACCTTC.

This chain uses TRBV5-1 with TRBJ1-1; unclear D gene. V shed 1 base and J shed 1 base, with 8 bases lying between them. CDR1 SGHRS and CDR2 YFSETQ come from the germline V gene. The CDR3 is 14 residues long. The CDR3 sequence is CASSLTLRNTEAFF. The CDR3 nucleotides read TGCGCCAGCAGCTTGACCCTGAGGAACACTGAAGCTTTCTTT.

V is TRBV13 and J is TRBJ1-1; a possible D gene is TRBD1 (5 bases). The CDR3 runs 14 residues. The germline V and J ends were trimmed by 5 bases and 0 bases, with 10 bases remaining between them. CDR1 is PRHDT, CDR2 FYEKMQ, per germline (reference sequence). The CDR3, as DNA: TGTGCCAGCAGCGGGACGCAGTTGAACACTGAAGCTTTCTTT. Amino acid sequence: CASSGTQLNTEAFF.

This chain connects TRBV5-1 to TRBJ1-4; D is unresolved. This CDR3 contains 15 residues. Trimming stripped 4 bases from V and 3 bases from J, with 13 bases between. Looked up from germline, CDR1 is SGHRS and CDR2 is YFSETQ. In DNA form, the CDR3 reads TGCGCCAGCAGCGAGACCGCTGCTTCTAATGAAAAACTGTTTTTT. Amino acids: CASSETAASNEKLFF.